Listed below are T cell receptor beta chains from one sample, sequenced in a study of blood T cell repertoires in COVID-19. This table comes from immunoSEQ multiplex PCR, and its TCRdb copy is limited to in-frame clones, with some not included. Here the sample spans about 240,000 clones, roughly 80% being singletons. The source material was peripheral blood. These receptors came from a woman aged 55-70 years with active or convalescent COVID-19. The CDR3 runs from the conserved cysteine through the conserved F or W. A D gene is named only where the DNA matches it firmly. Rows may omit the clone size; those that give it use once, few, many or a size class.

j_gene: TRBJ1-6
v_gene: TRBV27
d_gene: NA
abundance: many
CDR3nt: TGTGCCAGCAGTTTCTCAGGGCACTCACCCCTCCACTTT
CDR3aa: CASSFSGHSPLHF

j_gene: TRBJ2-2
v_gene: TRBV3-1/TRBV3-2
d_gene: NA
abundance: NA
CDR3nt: TGTGCCAGCAGCCAAGGAGATACCGGGGAGCTGTTTTTT
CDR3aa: CASSQGDTGELFF

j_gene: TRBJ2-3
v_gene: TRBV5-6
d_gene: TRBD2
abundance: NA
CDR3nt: TGTGCCAGCAGCTTCTCTTTACTAGCGGGACGGGCAGATACGCAGTATTTT
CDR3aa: CASSFSLLAGRADTQYF

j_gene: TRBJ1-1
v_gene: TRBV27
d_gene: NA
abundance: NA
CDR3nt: TGTGCCAGCAGTCCTCGACGGGGGGAAGCTTTCTTT
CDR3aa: CASSPRRGEAFF

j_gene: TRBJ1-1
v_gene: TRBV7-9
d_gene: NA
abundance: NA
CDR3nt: TGTGCCAGCAGCTTAGGGCAGGCCTTGAACACTGAAGCTTTCTTT
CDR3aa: CASSLGQALNTEAFF

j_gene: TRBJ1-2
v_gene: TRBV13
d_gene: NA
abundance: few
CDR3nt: TGTGCCAGCAGCTTAGTCGGCGGCTATGGCTACACCTTC
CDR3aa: CASSLVGGYGYTF

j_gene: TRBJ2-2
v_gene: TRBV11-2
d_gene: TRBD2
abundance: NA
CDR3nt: TGTGCCAGCAGCTTCCCTAGCGGGGGGGCCAACACCGGGGAGCTGTTTTTT
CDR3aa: CASSFPSGGANTGELFF

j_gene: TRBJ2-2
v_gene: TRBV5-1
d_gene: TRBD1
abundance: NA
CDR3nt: TGCGCCAGCAGCCCGGGACGGACAGGGGTTTGGACCGGGGAGCTGTTTTTT
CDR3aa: CASSPGRTGVWTGELFF

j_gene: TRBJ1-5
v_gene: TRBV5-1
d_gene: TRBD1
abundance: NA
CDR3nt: TGCGCCAGCGCCCTAACAGGGGATCAGCCCCAGCATTTT
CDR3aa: CASALTGDQPQHF

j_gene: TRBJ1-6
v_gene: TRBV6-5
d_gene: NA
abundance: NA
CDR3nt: TGTGCCAGCAGTTCCCCGGGGGTTCCCCTCCACTTT
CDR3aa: CASSSPGVPLHF

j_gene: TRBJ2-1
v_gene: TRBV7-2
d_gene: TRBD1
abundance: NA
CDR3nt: TGTGCCAGCAGCTTAGCTGCCGGGACAGGGGTAAATGAGCAGTTCTTC
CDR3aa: CASSLAAGTGVNEQFF

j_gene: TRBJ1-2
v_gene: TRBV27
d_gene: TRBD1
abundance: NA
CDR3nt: TGTGCCAGCAGTCCTACAGGGGGCTATGGCTACACCTTC
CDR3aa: CASSPTGGYGYTF

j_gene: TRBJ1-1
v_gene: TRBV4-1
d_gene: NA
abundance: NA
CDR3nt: TGCGCCAGCAGCCAAGGGCTCGGGAATAAGAACACTGAAGCTTTCTTT
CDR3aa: CASSQGLGNKNTEAFF

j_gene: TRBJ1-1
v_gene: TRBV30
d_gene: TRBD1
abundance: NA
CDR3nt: TGTGCCTGGAGTAGTCGGGGACAGAGTCCAGGGACTGAAGCTTTCTTT
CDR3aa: CAWSSRGQSPGTEAFF

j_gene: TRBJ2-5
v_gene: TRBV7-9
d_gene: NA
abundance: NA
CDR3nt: TGTGCCAGCAGCTTAGGAACTGGGGGGGAGACCCAGTACTTC
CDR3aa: CASSLGTGGETQYF

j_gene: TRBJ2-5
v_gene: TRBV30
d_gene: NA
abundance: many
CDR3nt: TGTGCCTGGAGTGTTTGGAGTAGCTCGGAGACCCAGTACTTC
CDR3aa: CAWSVWSSSETQYF

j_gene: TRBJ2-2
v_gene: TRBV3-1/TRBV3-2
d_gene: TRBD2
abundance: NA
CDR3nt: TGTGCCAGCAGCCAACTCCTAGCGGGGGGGCCGGTTGACACCGGGGAGCTGTTTTTT
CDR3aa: CASSQLLAGGPVDTGELFF

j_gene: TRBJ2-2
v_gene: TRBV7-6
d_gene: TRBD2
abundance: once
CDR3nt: TGTGCCAGCAGCTTAGCGCGGGGGGCCGGGGAGCTGTTTTTT
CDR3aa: CASSLARGAGELFF

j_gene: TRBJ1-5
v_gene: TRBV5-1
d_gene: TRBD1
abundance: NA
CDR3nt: TGCGCCAGCAGCATCGGACAGGCACAGCAGCCCCAGCATTTT
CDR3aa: CASSIGQAQQPQHF

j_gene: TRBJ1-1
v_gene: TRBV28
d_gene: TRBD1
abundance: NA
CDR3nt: TGTGCCAGCCTACAGGGGCCAGTAGAAGCTTTCTTT
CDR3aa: CASLQGPVEAFF

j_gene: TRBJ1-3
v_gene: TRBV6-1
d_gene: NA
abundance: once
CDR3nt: TGTGCCAGCAGTGAAAATGGTTTACTTTCTGGAAACACCATATATTTT
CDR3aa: CASSENGLLSGNTIYF

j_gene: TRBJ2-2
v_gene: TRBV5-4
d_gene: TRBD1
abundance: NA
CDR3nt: TGTGCCAGCAGCCAGGACAGGCCCACCGGGGAGCTGTTTTTT
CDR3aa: CASSQDRPTGELFF

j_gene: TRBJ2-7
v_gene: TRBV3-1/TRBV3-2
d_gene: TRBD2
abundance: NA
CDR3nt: TGTGCCAGCAGCCAAGCGGGAGGACGGGTCTACGAGCAGTACTTC
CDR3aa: CASSQAGGRVYEQYF

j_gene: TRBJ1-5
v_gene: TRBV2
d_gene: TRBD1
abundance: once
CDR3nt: TGTGCCAGCAACCCGGACAGGGGAAATCAGCCCCAGCATTTT
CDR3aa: CASNPDRGNQPQHF

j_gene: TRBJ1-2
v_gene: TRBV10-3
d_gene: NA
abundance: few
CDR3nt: TGTGCCATCAGTGAGCCTCATGGACAGTCTGGCTACACCTTC
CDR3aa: CAISEPHGQSGYTF

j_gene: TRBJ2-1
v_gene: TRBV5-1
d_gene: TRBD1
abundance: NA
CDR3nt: TGCGCCAGCAGCACACCACAGGGGGCGACTCAGTACAATGAGCAGTTCTTC
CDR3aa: CASSTPQGATQYNEQFF

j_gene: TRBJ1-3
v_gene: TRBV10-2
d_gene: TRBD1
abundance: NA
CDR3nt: TGCGCCAGCAGTGACTTTAACAGGGGGCCCTCTGGAAACACCATATATTTT
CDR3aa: CASSDFNRGPSGNTIYF

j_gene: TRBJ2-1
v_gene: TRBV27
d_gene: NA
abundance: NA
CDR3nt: TGTGCCAGCAGCTACACAGGTTACAATGAGCAGTTCTTC
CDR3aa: CASSYTGYNEQFF

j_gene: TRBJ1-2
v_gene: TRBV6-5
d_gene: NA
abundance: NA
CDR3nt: TGTGCCAGCATTTTTACAAACTATGGCTACACCTTC
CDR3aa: CASIFTNYGYTF

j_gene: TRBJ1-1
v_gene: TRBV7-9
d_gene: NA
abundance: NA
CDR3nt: TGTGCCAGCAGCTCAGGAGGGGAGTACACTGAAGCTTTCTTT
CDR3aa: CASSSGGEYTEAFF

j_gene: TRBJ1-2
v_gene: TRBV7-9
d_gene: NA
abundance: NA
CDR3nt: TGTGCCAGCAGCCCTACAGGGTTGAATGGCTACACCTTC
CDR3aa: CASSPTGLNGYTF

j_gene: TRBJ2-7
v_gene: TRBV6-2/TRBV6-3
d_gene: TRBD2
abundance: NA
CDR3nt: TGTGCCAGCAGTTCCCGGCCGGGACTAGCGGGGGGGCCCGACGAGCAGTACTTC
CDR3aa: CASSSRPGLAGGPDEQYF

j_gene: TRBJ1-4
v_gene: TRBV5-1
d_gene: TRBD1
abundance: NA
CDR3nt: TGCGCCAGCAGCTTGGTTCCAGGACAGGGGAATGAAAAACTGTTTTTT
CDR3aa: CASSLVPGQGNEKLFF

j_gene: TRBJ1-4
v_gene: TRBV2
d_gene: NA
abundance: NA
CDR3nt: TGTGCCAGCAGTGAACGCGAGACAACTAATGAAAAACTGTTTTTT
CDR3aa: CASSERETTNEKLFF

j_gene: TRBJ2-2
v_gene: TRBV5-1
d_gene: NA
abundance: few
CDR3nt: TGCGCCAGCAGCTTAAGGGGCCAGGCGAACACCGGGGAGCTGTTTTTT
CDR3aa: CASSLRGQANTGELFF

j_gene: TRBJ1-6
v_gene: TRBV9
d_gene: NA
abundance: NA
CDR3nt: TGTGCCAGCAGCGCGGCGGGGGCCCCACTTCTATCCCCCCTCCACTTT
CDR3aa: CASSAAGAPLLSPLHF

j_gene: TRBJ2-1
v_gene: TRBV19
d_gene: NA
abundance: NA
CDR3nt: TGTGCCAGTAGTATGGGAACAGGGTATAGTGAGCAGTTCTTC
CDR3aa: CASSMGTGYSEQFF

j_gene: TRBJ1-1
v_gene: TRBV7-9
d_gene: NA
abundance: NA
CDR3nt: TGTGCCAGCAGCGAACTGTCCCCGGGAACTGAAGCTTTCTTT
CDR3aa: CASSELSPGTEAFF

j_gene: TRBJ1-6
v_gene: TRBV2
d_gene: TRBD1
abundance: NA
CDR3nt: TGTGCCAGCAGGCCCAGGACAGGGGATAATTCACCCCTCCACTTT
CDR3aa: CASRPRTGDNSPLHF

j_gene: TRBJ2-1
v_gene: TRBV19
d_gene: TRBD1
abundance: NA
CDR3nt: TGTGCCAGTAGTATTTCTTCGGGGGGACAGGGCCCCTACAATGAGCAGTTCTTC
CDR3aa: CASSISSGGQGPYNEQFF

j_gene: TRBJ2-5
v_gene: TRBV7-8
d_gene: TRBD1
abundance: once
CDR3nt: TGTGCCAGCACACACCGGGGACAGGGCCCGTACCAAGAGACCCAGTACTTC
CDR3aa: CASTHRGQGPYQETQYF

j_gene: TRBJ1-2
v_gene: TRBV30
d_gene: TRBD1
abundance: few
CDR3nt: TGTGCCTGGGGAAGGGGAGACAGGGGAGTCTATGGCTACACCTTC
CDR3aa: CAWGRGDRGVYGYTF

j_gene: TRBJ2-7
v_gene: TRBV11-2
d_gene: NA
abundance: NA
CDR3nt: TGTGCCAGCAGCTTAGCCAGGGGACCTGGGAAGGAGCAGTACTTC
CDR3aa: CASSLARGPGKEQYF

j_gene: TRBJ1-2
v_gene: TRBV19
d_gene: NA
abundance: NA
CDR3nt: TGTGCCAGTAGTGCCTCAATTCCAGGGGACGGCTATGGCTACACCTTC
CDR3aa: CASSASIPGDGYGYTF

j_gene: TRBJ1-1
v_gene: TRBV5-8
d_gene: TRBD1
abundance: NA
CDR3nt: TGTGCCAGCAGCTGGGACAGGGTGAGGACTGAAGCTTTCTTT
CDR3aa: CASSWDRVRTEAFF

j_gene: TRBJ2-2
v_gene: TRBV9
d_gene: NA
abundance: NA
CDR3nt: TGTGCCAGCAGCGTAGCGGTCGGGGAGCTGTTTTTT
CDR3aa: CASSVAVGELFF

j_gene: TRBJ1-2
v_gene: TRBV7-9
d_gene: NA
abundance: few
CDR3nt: TGTGCCAGCAGCTACCCTCTGACTGTTAACTATGGCTACACCTTC
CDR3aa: CASSYPLTVNYGYTF

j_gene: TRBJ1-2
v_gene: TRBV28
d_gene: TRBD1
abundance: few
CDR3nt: TGTGCCAGCAGTTTATACGGGACAGGGGATAATGGCTACACCTTC
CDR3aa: CASSLYGTGDNGYTF

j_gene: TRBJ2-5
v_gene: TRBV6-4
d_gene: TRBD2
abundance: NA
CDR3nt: TGTGCCAGCAGTGACTCGATCGTGACTAGCGGCCAAGAGACCCAGTACTTC
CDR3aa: CASSDSIVTSGQETQYF

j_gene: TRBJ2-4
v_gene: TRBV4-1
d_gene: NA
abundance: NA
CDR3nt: TGCGCCAGCAGCCAAGTGTTCAGAGGGACCAAAAACATTCAGTACTTC
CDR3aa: CASSQVFRGTKNIQYF

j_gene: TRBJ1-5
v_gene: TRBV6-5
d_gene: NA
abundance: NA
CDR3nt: TGTGCCAGCAGTCGACAGTTGGTTAATCAGCCCCAGCATTTT
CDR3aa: CASSRQLVNQPQHF

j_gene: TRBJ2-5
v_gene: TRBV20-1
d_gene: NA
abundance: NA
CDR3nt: TGCAGTGCTACTCCCCAAGAGACCCAGTACTTC
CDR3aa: CSATPQETQYF

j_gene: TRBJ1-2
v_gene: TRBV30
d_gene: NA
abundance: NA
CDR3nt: TGTGCCTGGAGTGGCCCCACAATCAGGATGCAGTCCGCTGGCTACACCTTC
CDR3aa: CAWSGPTIRMQSAGYTF

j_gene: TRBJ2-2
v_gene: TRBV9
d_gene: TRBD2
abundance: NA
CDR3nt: TGTGCCAGCAGCCTGGGACTACTAAACACCGGGGAGCTGTTTTTT
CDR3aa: CASSLGLLNTGELFF

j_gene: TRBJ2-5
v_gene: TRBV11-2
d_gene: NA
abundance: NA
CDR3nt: TGTGCCAGCAGCTTAGATAGAGAGACCCAGTACTTC
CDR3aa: CASSLDRETQYF

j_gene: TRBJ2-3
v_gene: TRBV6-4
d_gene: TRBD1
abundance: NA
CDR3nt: TGTGCCAGCAGTGAGGTGGGACAGGGTGGCGATACGCAGTATTTT
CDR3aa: CASSEVGQGGDTQYF

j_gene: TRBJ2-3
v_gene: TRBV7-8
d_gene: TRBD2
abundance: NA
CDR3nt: TGTGCCAGCAGCTTAGTGGGTAGCGGGTTTCCAGATACGCAGTATTTT
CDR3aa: CASSLVGSGFPDTQYF

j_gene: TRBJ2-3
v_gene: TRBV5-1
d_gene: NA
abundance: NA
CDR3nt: TGCGCCAGCAGCTTCGGGCGGGGTCAGGATACGCAGTATTTT
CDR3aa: CASSFGRGQDTQYF

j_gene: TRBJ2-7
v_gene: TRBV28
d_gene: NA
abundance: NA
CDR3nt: TGTGCCAGCTCTATCGGTTCCCACGAGCAGTACTTC
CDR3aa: CASSIGSHEQYF

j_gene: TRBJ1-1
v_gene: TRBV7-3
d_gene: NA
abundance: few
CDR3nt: TGTGCCAGCAGCTTAACCCCGAGGCAGGGGCCGAACACTGAAGCTTTCTTT
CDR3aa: CASSLTPRQGPNTEAFF